The T cell receptor beta chain under discussion was sequenced for a study of graft-versus-host responses after intestinal transplantation. Libraries were prepared by immunoSEQ multiplex PCR; TCRdb keeps only in-frame clonotypes and omits some of them. The sample lists under 150,000 clones, just under 95% occurring once. In regard to this clone: What it recognizes is unknown.

The germline CDR1 and CDR2 sequences are KGHSH and LQKENI. V gave up 2 bases and J gave up 3 bases, with 17 bases separating them. This CDR3 spans 17 amino acids. The rearrangement joins TRBV18 to TRBJ2-1, with D possibly matching TRBD1 (6 bases). The sequences come from unstimulated CD4+ T cells sorted from spleen or lymph node cells, collected before intestinal transplant. The origin of this receptor is a human donor who received an intestinal transplant. CDR3 DNA sequence: TGTGCCAGCTCACCAAAGGGGACACTAGTTAACTACAATGAGCAGTTCTTC. This codes for CASSPKGTLVNYNEQFF.